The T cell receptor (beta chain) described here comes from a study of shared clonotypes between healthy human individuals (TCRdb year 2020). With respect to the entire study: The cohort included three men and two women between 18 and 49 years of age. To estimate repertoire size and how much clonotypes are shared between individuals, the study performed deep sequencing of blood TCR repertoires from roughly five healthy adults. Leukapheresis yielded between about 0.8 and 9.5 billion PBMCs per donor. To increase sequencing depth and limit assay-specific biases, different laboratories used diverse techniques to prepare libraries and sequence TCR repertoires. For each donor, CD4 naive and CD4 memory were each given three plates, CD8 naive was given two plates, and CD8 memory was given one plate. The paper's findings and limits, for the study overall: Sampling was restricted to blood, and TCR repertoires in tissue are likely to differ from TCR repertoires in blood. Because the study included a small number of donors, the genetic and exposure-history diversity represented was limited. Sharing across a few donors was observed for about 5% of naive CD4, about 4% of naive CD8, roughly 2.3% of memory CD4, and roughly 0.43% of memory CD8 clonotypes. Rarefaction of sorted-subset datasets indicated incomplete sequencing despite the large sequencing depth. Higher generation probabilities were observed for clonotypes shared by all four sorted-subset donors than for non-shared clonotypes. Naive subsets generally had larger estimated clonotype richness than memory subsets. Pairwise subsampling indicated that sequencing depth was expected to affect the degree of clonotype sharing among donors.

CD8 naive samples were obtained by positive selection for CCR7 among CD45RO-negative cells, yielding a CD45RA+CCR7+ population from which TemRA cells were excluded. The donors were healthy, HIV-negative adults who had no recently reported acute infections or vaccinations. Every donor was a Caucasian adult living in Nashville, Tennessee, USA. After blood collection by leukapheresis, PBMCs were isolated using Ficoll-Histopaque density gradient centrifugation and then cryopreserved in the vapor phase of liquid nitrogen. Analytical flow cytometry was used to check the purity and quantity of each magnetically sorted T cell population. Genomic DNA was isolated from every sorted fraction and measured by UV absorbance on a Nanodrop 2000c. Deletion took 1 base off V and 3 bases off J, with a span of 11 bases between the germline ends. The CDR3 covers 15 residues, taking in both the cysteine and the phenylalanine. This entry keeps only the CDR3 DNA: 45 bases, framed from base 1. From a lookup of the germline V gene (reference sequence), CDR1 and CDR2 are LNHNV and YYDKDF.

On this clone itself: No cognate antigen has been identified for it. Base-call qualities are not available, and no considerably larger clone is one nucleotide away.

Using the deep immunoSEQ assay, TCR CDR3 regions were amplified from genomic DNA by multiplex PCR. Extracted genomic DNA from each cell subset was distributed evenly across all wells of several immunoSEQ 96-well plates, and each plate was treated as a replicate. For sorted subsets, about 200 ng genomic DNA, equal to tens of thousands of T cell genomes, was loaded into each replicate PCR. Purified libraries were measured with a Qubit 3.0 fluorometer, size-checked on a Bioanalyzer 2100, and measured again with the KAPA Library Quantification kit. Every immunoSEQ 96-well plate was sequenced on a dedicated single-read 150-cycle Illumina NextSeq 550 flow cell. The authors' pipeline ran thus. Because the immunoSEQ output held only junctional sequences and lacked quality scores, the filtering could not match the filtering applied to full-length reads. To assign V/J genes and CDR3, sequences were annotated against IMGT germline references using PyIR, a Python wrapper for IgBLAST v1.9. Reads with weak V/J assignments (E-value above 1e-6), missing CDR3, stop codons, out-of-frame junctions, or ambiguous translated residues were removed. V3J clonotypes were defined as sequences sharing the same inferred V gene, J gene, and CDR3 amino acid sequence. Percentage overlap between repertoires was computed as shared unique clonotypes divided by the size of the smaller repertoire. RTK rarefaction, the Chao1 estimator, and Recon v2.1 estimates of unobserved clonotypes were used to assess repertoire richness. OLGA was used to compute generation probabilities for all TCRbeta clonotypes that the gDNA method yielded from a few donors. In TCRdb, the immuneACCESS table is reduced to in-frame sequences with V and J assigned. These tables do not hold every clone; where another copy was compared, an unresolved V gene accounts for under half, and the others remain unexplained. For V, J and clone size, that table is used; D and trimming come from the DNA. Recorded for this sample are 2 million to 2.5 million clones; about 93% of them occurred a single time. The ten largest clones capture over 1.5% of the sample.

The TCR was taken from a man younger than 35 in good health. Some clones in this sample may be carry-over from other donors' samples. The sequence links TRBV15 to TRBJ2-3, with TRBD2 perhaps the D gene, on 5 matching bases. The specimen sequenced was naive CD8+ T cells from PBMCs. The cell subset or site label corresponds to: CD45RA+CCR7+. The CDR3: CATSRVASATDTQYF. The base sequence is TGTGCCACCAGCAGAGTAGCGTCGGCGACAGATACGCAGTATTTT.